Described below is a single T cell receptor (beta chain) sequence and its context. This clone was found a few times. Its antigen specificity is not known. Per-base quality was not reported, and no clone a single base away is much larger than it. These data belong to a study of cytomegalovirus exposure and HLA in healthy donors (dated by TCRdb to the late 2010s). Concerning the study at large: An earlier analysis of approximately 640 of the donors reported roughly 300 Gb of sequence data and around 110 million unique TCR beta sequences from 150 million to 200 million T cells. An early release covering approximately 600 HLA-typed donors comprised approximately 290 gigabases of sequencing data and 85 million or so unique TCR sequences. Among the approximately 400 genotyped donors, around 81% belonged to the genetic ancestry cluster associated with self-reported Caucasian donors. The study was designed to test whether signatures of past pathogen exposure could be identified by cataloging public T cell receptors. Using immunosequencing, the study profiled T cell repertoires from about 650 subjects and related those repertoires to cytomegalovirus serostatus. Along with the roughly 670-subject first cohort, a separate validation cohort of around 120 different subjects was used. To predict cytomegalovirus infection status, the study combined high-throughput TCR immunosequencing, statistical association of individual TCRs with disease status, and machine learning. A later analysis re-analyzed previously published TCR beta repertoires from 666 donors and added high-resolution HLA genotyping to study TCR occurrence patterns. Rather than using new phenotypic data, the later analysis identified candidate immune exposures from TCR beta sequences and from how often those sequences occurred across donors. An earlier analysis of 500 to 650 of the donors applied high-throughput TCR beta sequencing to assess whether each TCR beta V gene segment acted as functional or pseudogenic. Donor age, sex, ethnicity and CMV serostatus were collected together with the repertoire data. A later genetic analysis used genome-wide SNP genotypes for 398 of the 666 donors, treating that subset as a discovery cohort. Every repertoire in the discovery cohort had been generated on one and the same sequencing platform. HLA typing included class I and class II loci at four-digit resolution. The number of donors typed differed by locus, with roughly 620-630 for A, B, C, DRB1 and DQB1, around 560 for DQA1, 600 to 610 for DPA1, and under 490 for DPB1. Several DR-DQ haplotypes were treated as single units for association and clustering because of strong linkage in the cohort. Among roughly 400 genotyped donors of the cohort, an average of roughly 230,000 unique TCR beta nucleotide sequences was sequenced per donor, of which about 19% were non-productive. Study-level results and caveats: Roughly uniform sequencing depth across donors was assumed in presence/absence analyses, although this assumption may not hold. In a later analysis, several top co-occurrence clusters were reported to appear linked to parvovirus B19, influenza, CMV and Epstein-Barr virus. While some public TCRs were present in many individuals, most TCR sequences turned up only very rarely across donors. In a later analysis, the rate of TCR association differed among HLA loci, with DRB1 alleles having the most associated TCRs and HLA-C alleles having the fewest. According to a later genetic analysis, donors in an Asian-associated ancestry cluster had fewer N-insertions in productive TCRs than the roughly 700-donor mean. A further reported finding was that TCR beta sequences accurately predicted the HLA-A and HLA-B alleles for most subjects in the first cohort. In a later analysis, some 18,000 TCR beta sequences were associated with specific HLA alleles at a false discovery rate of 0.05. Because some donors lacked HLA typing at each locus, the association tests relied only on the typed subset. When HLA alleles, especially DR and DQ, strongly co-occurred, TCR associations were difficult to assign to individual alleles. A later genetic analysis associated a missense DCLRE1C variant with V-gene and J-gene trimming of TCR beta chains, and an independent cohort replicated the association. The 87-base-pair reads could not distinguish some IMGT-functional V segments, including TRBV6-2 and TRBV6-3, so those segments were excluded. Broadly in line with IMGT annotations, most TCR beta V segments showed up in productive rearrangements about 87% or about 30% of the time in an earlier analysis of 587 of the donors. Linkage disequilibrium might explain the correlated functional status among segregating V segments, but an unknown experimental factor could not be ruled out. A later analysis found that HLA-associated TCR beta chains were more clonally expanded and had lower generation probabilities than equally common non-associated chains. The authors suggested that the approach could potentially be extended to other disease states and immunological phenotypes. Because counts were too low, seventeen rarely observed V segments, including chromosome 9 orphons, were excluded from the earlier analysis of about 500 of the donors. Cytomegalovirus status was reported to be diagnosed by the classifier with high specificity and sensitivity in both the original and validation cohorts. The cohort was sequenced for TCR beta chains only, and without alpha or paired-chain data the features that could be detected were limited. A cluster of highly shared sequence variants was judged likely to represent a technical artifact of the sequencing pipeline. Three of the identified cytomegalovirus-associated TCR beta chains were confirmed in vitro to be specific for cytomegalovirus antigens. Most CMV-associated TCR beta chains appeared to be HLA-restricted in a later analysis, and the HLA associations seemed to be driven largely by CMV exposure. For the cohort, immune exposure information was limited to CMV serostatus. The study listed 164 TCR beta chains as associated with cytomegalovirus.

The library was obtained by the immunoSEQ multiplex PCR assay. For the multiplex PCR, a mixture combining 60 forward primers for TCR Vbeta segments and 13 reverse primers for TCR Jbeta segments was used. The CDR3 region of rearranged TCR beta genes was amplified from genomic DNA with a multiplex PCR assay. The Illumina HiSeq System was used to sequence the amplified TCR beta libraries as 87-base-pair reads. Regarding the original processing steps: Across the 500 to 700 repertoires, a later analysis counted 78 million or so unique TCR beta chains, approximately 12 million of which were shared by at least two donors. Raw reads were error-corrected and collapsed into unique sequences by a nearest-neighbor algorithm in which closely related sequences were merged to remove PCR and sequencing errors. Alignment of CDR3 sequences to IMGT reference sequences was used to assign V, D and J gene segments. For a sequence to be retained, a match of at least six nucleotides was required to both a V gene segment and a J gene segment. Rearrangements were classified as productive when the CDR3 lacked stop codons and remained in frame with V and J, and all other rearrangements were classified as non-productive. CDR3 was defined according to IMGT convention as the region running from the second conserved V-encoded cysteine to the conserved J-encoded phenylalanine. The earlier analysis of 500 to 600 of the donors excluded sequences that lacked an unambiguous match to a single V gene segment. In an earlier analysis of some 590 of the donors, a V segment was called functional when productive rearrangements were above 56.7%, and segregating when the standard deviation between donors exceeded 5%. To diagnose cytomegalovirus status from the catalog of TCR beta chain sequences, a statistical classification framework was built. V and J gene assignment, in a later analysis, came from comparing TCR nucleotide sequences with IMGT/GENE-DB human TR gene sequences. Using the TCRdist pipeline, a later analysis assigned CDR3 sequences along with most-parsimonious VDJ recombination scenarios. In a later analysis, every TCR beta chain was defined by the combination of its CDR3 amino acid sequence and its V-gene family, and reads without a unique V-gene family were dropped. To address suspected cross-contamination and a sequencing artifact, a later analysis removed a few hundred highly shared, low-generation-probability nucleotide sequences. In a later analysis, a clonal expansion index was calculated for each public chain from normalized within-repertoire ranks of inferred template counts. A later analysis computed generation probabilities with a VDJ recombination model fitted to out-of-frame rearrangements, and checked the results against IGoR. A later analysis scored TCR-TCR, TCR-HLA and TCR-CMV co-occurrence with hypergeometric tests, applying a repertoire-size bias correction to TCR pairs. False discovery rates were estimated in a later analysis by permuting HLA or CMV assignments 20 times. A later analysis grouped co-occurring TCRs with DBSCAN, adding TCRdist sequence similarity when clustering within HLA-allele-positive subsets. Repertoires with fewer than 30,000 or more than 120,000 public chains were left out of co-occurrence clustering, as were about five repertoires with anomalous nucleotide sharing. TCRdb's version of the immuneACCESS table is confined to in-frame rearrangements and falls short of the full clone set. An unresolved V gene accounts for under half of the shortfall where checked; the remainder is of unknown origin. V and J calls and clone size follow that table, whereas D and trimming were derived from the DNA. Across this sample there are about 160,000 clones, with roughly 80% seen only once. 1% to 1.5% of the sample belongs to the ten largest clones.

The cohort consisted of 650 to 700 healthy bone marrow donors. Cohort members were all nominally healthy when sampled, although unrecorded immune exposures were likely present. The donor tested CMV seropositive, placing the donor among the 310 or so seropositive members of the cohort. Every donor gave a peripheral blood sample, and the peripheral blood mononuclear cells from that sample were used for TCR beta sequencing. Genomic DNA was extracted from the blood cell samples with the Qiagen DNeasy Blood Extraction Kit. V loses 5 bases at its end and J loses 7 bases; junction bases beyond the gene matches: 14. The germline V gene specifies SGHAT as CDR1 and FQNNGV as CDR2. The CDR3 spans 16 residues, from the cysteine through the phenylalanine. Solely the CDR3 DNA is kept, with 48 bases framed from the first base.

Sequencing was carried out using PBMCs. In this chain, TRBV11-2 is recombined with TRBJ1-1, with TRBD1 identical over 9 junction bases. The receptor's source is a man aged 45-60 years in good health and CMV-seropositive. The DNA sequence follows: TGTGCCAGCAGCGCCAACAGGGGGCGCGGACTGAGTGAAGCTTTCTTT. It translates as CASSANRGRGLSEAFF.